This TCR beta chain was identified in a study of somatic mutations in cytotoxic T cells in rheumatoid arthritis. Concerning this clone itself: No antigen is known for it.

Germline V gives CDR1 MRHNA, CDR2 SNTAGT. This CDR3 spans 16 amino acids. Trimming took 0 bases from V and 0 from J, leaving 8 bases between them. Only in-frame clones appear in the TCRdb table, and some are missing; sequencing was by immunoSEQ multiplex PCR. The sample lists roughly 12,000 clones; about 80% were seen once. Points from the study as a whole: Just what the expanded CD8+ clones targeted, in terms of antigens, remained unknown. Statistically, CD8+ T-cell clonality was not significantly distinct between individuals with rheumatoid arthritis and age-matched healthy controls. Among patients with rheumatoid arthritis, but not healthy controls, CD8+ clonality increased with age.

The receptor was derived from a man over 45 in good health. The sample was CD8+ T cells sorted from blood. The chain is built from TRBV6-4 and TRBJ2-2, with D perhaps matching TRBD1 (6 bases). The CDR3 coding sequence is TGTGCCAGCAGTGACTCGAACAGGGCGAACACCGGGGAGCTGTTTTTT. This encodes CASSDSNRANTGELFF.